These 27 T cell receptor beta chains came from one sample sequenced in a study of persistence of HIV-infected CD4 T cells (dated by TCRdb to the early 2020s). The immunoSEQ hsTCRB assay version 4, run in survey mode, was used to sequence TCRbeta repertoires from genomic DNA. TCRdb stores this immuneACCESS table with in-frame sequences only. Part of the clones is absent; in the studies checked, under half of the shortfall reflects unresolved V genes, and no reason is known for the rest. The sample has about 40,000 clones on record, about four fifths of them singletons. The top ten clones comprise approximately 15% of the sample. Their specific antigens are unknown. This specimen's treatment or condition label, per the study, means: suppressive antiretroviral therapy. A pool of overlapping HIV-1 Gag 15-mer peptides was used at 0.95 to 1 ug per peptide per mL for cell stimulation. Memory populations depleted of antigen-responding cells were obtained by sorting nonresponding CD40L-negative CD69-negative CD45RO-high memory CD4+ T cells.

The source was CD4+ T cells sorted from PBMCs after roughly 17-hour stimulation, collected from a patient who received antiretroviral therapy. Interpreted using the paper, the cell subset or site label stands for: CD40L-CD69- CD45RO-high memory CD4 T cells not responding to Gag peptides. All receptors derive from an adult man with HIV who was CMV-seropositive.

This clone was found a few times. The chain is built from TRBV5-1 and TRBJ2-5; no firm D call. Trimming removed 3 bases at V and 2 bases at J, with 11 bases between. Germline-derived CDR1 and CDR2 are SGHRS and YFSETQ. This CDR3 has 14 amino acids. The CDR3 loop reads CASSSMGGQETQYF. The CDR3 coding sequence is TGCGCCAGCAGCTCCATGGGCGGTCAAGAGACCCAGTACTTC.

The chain has TRBV14 and TRBJ2-1, with 9 bases that match TRBD2. The trim removed 0 bases at V and 4 bases at J, leaving 16 bases unmatched. The CDR3 totals 20 residues. Per the germline V gene, CDR1 is SGHDN and CDR2 is FVKESK. Here the CDR3 reads CASSQDGGLATPTIYNEQFF. CDR3 DNA sequence: TGTGCCAGCAGCCAAGACGGTGGACTAGCGACACCTACAATTTACAATGAGCAGTTCTTC.

The gene calls are TRBV18 and TRBJ1-3, with a weak D call TRBD1 (5 bases). Deletions cut 1 base from V and 0 bases from J, with 10 bases between. The V gene's germline CDR1 is KGHSH and CDR2 LQKENI. The CDR3 loop spans 16 amino acids. The CDR3 reads CASSPLTGNSGNTIYF. DNA of the CDR3: TGTGCCAGCTCACCACTAACAGGCAACTCTGGAAACACCATATATTTT.

The J gene is TRBJ2-1, the V gene TRBV10-3; D is unclear. Trimming removed 8 bases at V and 0 bases at J, with 8 bases between. Germline V gives CDR1 ENHRY, CDR2 SYGVKD. The CDR3 has 13 residues. The CDR3 nucleotides are TGTGCCATCCGGACGAGCTCCTACAATGAGCAGTTCTTC. Translating gives CAIRTSSYNEQFF.

This clone has just a few counts. The CDR3 DNA follows: TGCGCCAGCAGCCATGGGACACTTGAAGCTTTCTTT. Amino acid sequence: CASSHGTLEAFF. The V call is TRBV4-3, the J call TRBJ1-1; a weak D match, TRBD1 (6 bases). The V and J ends lost 3 bases and 7 bases respectively, with 9 bases between them. The CDR3 loop spans 12 amino acids. Germline CDR1 is LGHNA and CDR2 is YSLEER.

The chain has TRBV10-3 and TRBJ1-1, with 11 bases matching TRBD1. Germline values: CDR1 ENHRY, CDR2 SYGVKD. This CDR3 has 18 amino acids. Trimming cost V 0 bases and J 4 bases; bases outside gene matches: 10. CDR3 residues: CAISESRDRGSAGTEAFF. The CDR3, as DNA: TGTGCCATCAGTGAGTCTCGGGACAGGGGGTCGGCGGGCACTGAAGCTTTCTTT.

The chain links TRBV9 to TRBJ1-1; D remains unclear. V was pared by 0 bases and J by 2 bases, with 5 bases between. The CDR3 loop spans 13 amino acids. CDR1 SGDLS and CDR2 YYNGEE come from the germline V gene. CDR3 sequence: CASSVVSNTEAFF. The CDR3 DNA reads as TGTGCCAGCAGCGTAGTGAGCAACACTGAAGCTTTCTTT.

The chain couples TRBV19 to TRBJ2-5; 7 bases map to TRBD1. V was clipped by 3 bases and J by 2 bases; unmatched bases: 6. This CDR3 has 15 residues. CDR1 LNHDA and CDR2 SQIVND come from the germline V gene (reference sequence). The chain's CDR3 is CASSILPGQQETQYF. The CDR3 DNA follows: TGTGCCAGTAGTATCCTACCGGGACAGCAAGAGACCCAGTACTTC. Looking up the rest from reference TRBV19 and TRBJ2-5 gives the full variable domain: DGGITQSPKYLFRKEGQNVTLSCEQNLNHDAMYWYRQDPGQGLRLIYYSQIVNDFQKGDIAEGYSVSREKKESFPLTVTSAQKNPTAFYLCASSILPGQQETQYFGPGTRLLVL.

This clone was recorded once. V and J are TRBV7-6 and TRBJ2-2, with TRBD1 as a possible D gene (5 bases). Trimming took off 5 bases at V and 2 bases at J, with 15 bases between the two ends. Germline lookup yields CDR1 SGHVS and CDR2 FNYEAQ. The CDR3 has 16 residues. The CDR3 region has the DNA TGTGCCAGCAGCACCACCCACAGGATAAACACCGGGGAGCTGTTTTTT. Translated, it gives CASSTTHRINTGELFF.

The J gene is TRBJ2-1, the V gene TRBV6-4; 8 nucleotides align to TRBD2. Trimming removed 0 bases from V and 4 bases from J; junction bases left unmatched: 2. Germline-derived CDR1 and CDR2 are MRHNA and SNTAGT. This CDR3 is 15 amino acids long. CDR3 DNA sequence: TGTGCCAGCAGTGACTCTGGCGGGGGGTACAATGAGCAGTTCTTC. It specifies CASSDSGGGYNEQFF.

The chain has TRBV9 and TRBJ2-1; TRBD1 matches 7 bases. J gave up 11 bases and V 4 bases, and 15 bases lay outside the gene matches. Looked up from germline, CDR1 is SGDLS and CDR2 is YYNGEE. The CDR3 loop spans 15 amino acids. The CDR3 region has the DNA TGTGCCAGCAGCTTTTACGCCGGGACAGAGTCTCAGCAGTTCTTC. As protein: CASSFYAGTESQQFF.

This clone was seen a handful of times. V gene TRBV5-6 combines with J gene TRBJ1-5; the D gene is possibly TRBD1 (5 bases). Germline values: CDR1 SGHDT, CDR2 YYEEEE. The CDR3 has 16 residues. V gave up 1 base and J gave up 2 bases, with 13 bases separating them. The CDR3 DNA follows: TGTGCCAGCAGCTTGTGGGTGGGGACGGGCAATCAGCCCCAGCATTTT. It specifies CASSLWVGTGNQPQHF.

Judged by abundance, this clone is medium-sized. V usage is TRBV5-1 and J usage is TRBJ2-3, with TRBD2 matching 8 bases. Losses at the gene ends were 4 bases for V and 0 bases for J; bases not matched to a gene: 4. From germline, CDR1 is SGHRS and CDR2 YFSETQ. There are 15 residues in the CDR3. In DNA form, the CDR3 reads TGCGCCAGCAGCGATACGGGGGGGAGCACAGATACGCAGTATTTT. Protein product: CASSDTGGSTDTQYF. The whole variable domain, remainder taken from reference TRBV5-1 and TRBJ2-3, is KAGVTQTPRYLIKTRGQQVTLSCSPISGHRSVSWYQQTPGQGLQFLFEYFSETQRNKGNFPGRFSGRQFSNSRSEMNVSTLELGDSALYLCASSDTGGSTDTQYFGPGTRLTVL.

This clone was seen a single time. The chain joins TRBV5-4 to TRBJ2-3; TRBD2 aligns across 9 bases. V trimming: 2 bases; J trimming: 2 bases; junction bases outside the gene matches: 6. CDR1 and CDR2 from the germline V gene are SGHNT and YYREEE (reference sequence). CDR3 length equals 16 residues. The CDR3, as DNA: TGTGCCAGCAGCTTCAGACTAGCGGAAAACACAGATACGCAGTATTTT. Its protein is CASSFRLAENTDTQYF.

This clone was seen only once. The chain is built from TRBV7-6 and TRBJ2-1, with 7 bases lining up with TRBD2. The CDR3 runs 16 residues. The V segment lost 6 bases and the J segment 4 bases; nucleotides outside the gene matches: 12. The V gene's germline CDR1 is SGHVS and CDR2 FNYEAQ. CDR3 nucleotide sequence: TGTGCCAGCAGTAACTTTAAGCGGGAACGTTACAATGAGCAGTTCTTC. Its protein product is CASSNFKRERYNEQFF.

This clone has more than one count but fewer than ten. The chain employs TRBV30 and TRBJ2-5, with 8 nucleotides matching TRBD1. Losses at the gene ends were 4 bases for V and 5 bases for J; bases not matched to a gene: 9. CDR3 length: 14 amino acids. Germline values: CDR1 GTSNPN, CDR2 SVGIG (reference sequence). The CDR3 DNA reads as TGTGCCTGGACGCGGACAGGGCGTCGGGAGACCCAGTACTTC. It yields the protein CAWTRTGRRETQYF.

The V and J genes are TRBV19 and TRBJ2-1; D gene ambiguous. This CDR3 has 16 residues. The germline CDR1 and CDR2 sequences are LNHDA and SQIVND (reference sequence). V was clipped by 4 bases and J by 0 bases, with 13 bases between them. The CDR3 DNA sequence: TGTGCCAGTAGTAAGGGAAATTTGGGCTCCTACAATGAGCAGTTCTTC. Protein sequence: CASSKGNLGSYNEQFF.

This clone occurred once. J is TRBJ2-2 and V is TRBV6-1; 7 nucleotides line up with TRBD2. From germline, CDR1 is MNHNS and CDR2 SASEGT. V dropped 0 bases and J dropped 5; count of bases not matched to a gene: 6. The CDR3 covers 16 residues. Here the CDR3 DNA reads TGTGCCAGCAGTGAAGCCATGGGACTACTAACCGGGGAGCTGTTTTTT. The encoded protein is CASSEAMGLLTGELFF.

The genes are TRBV6-2 or TRBV6-3 and TRBJ2-3, with 14 positions matching TRBD2. The germline CDR1 and CDR2 sequences are MNHEY and SVGEGT. This CDR3 region has 17 residues. V was pared by 6 bases and J by 9 bases, with 14 bases of the junction left unmatched. The CDR3 DNA sequence: TGTGCCAGCAGCTGGGTGACTAGCGGGAGGGCAAGTAAGACGCAGTATTTT. Protein: CASSWVTSGRASKTQYF.

There are a few counts of this clone. The chain uses TRBV2 and TRBJ1-2, with D tentatively TRBD1 (5 bases). Germline values: CDR1 SNHLY, CDR2 FYNNEI. The CDR3 is 14 amino acids. V lost 6 bases to trimming and J lost 5 bases, with 16 bases between them. The CDR3: CASRAGQATYGYTF. The CDR3 bases are TGTGCCAGCAGGGCGGGGCAGGCCACTTATGGCTACACCTTC.

With respect to this clone: One end of the junction varies from germline; a read error may be responsible. V usage is TRBV15 and J usage is TRBJ1-5; 8 positions match TRBD1. The CDR3 is 16 residues long. Germline loops: CDR1 LNHNV, CDR2 YYDKDF (reference sequence). DNA of the CDR3: TGTGCCACCAGCAGAGATAAACAGGGGGGTAATCAACCCCAGCATTTT. It codes for CATSRDKQGGNQPQHF.

The chain uses TRBV9 and TRBJ1-1; TRBD1 might be the D (6 bases). The germline V gene encodes CDR1 SGDLS and CDR2 YYNGEE. There are 16 residues in the CDR3. V gave up 4 bases and J gave up 4 bases, with 20 bases separating them. In DNA, the CDR3 is TGTGCCAGCAGCTCCCTACCTCTCGGGGGCGTCACTGAAGCTTTCTTT. Residues: CASSSLPLGGVTEAFF. Full variable domain (rest looked up from reference TRBV9 and TRBJ1-1): DSGVTQTPKHLITATGQRVTLRCSPRSGDLSVYWYQQSLDQGLQFLIQYYNGEERAKGNILERFSAQQFPDLHSELNLSSLELGDSALYFCASSSLPLGGVTEAFFGQGTRLTVV.

The chain has TRBV27 and TRBJ1-5, with D possibly being TRBD1 (5 bases). Trimming stripped 6 bases from V and 4 bases from J, with 16 bases between. CDR1 is MNHEY and CDR2 is SMNVEV in the germline V gene (reference sequence). This CDR3 has 15 residues. The CDR3 protein is CASRRMQGWNQPQHF. The CDR3 DNA reads TGTGCCAGCAGAAGGATGCAGGGATGGAATCAGCCCCAGCATTTT.

The chain joins TRBV18 to TRBJ2-1; D may correspond to TRBD1 or TRBD2 (6 bases each). The CDR3 is 17 residues long. The germline gives CDR1 KGHSH, CDR2 LQKENI. Trimming stripped 0 bases from V and 3 bases from J, with 15 bases between. CDR3 coding DNA: TGTGCCAGCTCACCACCGAATCGGGGGCTAGGCTACAATGAGCAGTTCTTC. It codes for CASSPPNRGLGYNEQFF.

This chain links TRBV4-3 with TRBJ1-4; no clear D gene. The CDR3 is 16 residues long. V was shortened by 4 bases and J by 0 bases, with 12 bases between the two germline ends. CDR1 and CDR2 from the germline V gene are LGHNA and YSLEER. CDR3 sequence reads: CASSPNSRPTNEKLFF. CDR3 DNA: TGCGCCAGCAGCCCCAATTCGCGGCCAACTAATGAAAAACTGTTTTTT.

The chain joins TRBV10-3 to TRBJ2-5; D may be TRBD1 (6 bases). This CDR3 is 16 amino acids long. V shed 4 bases and J shed 4 bases, with 19 bases lying between them. CDR1 ENHRY and CDR2 SYGVKD come from the germline V gene. The CDR3: CAISGISGRGGETQYF. DNA for the CDR3: TGTGCCATCAGTGGAATATCCGGTAGAGGGGGAGAGACCCAGTACTTC.

The chain recombines TRBV6-5 with TRBJ2-7; TRBD2 matches 10 bases. This CDR3 comprises 15 residues. Trimming cost V 0 bases and J 7 bases; bases outside gene matches: 6. Germline V gene lookup returns CDR1 MNHEY and CDR2 SVGAGI. The CDR3 protein is CASSYSSGRAGEQYF. CDR3 nucleotide sequence: TGTGCCAGCAGTTACTCGAGCGGGAGGGCCGGGGAGCAGTACTTC.